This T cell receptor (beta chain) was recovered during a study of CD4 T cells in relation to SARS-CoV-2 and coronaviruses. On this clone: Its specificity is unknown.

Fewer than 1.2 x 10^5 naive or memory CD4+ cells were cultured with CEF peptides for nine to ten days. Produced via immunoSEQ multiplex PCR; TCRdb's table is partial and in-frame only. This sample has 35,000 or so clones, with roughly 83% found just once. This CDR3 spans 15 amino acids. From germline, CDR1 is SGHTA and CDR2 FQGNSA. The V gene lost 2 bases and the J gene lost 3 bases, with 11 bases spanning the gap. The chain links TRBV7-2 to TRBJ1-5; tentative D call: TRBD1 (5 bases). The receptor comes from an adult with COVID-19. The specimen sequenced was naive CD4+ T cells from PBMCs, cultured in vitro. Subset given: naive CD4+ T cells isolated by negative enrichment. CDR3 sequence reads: CASSLMAGPNQPQHF. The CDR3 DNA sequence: TGTGCCAGCAGCTTAATGGCGGGGCCCAATCAGCCCCAGCATTTT.